Below are 4 T cell receptor beta chains sequenced from a single sample in a study of metastatic and nonmetastatic thyroid tumors. No treatment had been given to any patient before thyroid surgery. From the PCR reads, TCRdb re-called clones with MiXCR. The sample consists of about 5,000 clones, about 31% of them appearing once. The sequencing sample was made of adjacent normal tissue. These TCRs come from a female donor with papillary thyroid cancer or a benign thyroid nodule (not recorded which). Some clones in this sample may be carry-over from other donors' samples.

This clone counts as medium-sized. The chain carries TRBV5-4 and TRBJ1-2, with TRBD1 identical over 7 bases. Per germline, CDR1 SGHNT and CDR2 YYREEE (reference sequence). This CDR3 comprises 17 residues. After removal of 3 bases from V and 3 bases from J, the junction contained 14 bases not matched to a gene. The CDR3 reads CASSSNVHRGGYYGYTF. For the CDR3, the DNA is TGTGCCAGCAGCTCGAATGTACACAGGGGTGGCTACTATGGCTACACCTTC.

This clone is medium-sized in the sample. The chain couples TRBV5-6 to TRBJ1-4; D perhaps matches TRBD1 (5 bases). Trimming removed 1 base at V and 4 bases at J, with 11 bases between. This CDR3 has 15 amino acids. The germline V gene encodes CDR1 SGHDT and CDR2 YYEEEE. The CDR3 loop reads CASSLMTEINEKLFF. For the CDR3, the DNA is TGTGCCAGCAGCTTGATGACAGAGATTAATGAAAAACTGTTTTTT.

The table lists this clone with a few counts. V and J are TRBV6-1 and TRBJ1-3; 7 bases are a match to TRBD1. Germline V gene sequence: CDR1 MNHNS, CDR2 SASEGT. V shed 5 bases, J shed 3 bases, and the junction held 7 bases outside the gene matches. This CDR3 comprises 15 residues. The CDR3 coding sequence is TGTGCCAGCAGTCATGGGAGGGGGCTTGGAAACACCATATATTTT. Protein sequence: CASSHGRGLGNTIYF.

This rearrangement joins TRBV28 to TRBJ1-5; 7 bases map to TRBD1. This CDR3 region has 16 residues. Per the germline V gene, CDR1 is MDHEN and CDR2 is SYDVKM. After removal of 1 base from V and 3 bases from J, the junction contained 6 bases not matched to a gene. The CDR3 sequence is CASSLFGGTVNQPQHF. CDR3 nucleotide sequence: TGTGCCAGCAGTTTATTTGGCGGGACAGTCAATCAGCCCCAGCATTTT.